The 3 T cell receptor beta chains below were found in one sample sequenced in a study of cytomegalovirus exposure and HLA in healthy donors. Both 60 Vbeta primers and 13 Jbeta primers went into the PCR. The repertoire was sequenced with immunoSEQ multiplex PCR; TCRdb's copy has only in-frame clones and lacks some. The data show approximately 220,000 clones, with roughly 83% seen just once and roughly 0.71% held by the top ten. The sequenced sample was PBMCs. These receptors all come from a boy younger than 10 in good health and CMV-seronegative.

This chain uses TRBV5-1 with TRBJ2-7; unclear D gene. Trimming removed 2 bases from V and 0 bases from J, with 6 bases in between. In germline, CDR1 is SGHRS, CDR2 YFSETQ. This CDR3 comprises 13 residues. The CDR3 here is CASSFHGSYEQYF. For the CDR3, the DNA is TGCGCCAGCAGCTTCCACGGCTCCTACGAGCAGTACTTC.

The chain uses TRBV7-9 and TRBJ1-2; TRBD1 might be the D (5 bases). V was clipped by 1 base and J by 7 bases, with 13 bases between them. This CDR3 region has 14 residues. The V gene's germline CDR1 is SEHNR and CDR2 FQNEAQ (reference sequence). The CDR3 loop is CASSLEAGNPGYTF. DNA for the CDR3: TGTGCCAGCAGCTTAGAAGCAGGGAATCCTGGCTACACCTTC.

This chain links TRBV4-2 with TRBJ1-2; D may be TRBD1 (5 bases). V was cut by 1 base and J by 4 bases, with 10 bases left in between. Germline V CDR1 and CDR2: LGHNA, YNFKEQ. The CDR3 covers 14 residues. The DNA for the CDR3 is TGTGCCAGCAGCCAAGGGGTGGGGCCCTATGGCTACACCTTC. Protein product: CASSQGVGPYGYTF.